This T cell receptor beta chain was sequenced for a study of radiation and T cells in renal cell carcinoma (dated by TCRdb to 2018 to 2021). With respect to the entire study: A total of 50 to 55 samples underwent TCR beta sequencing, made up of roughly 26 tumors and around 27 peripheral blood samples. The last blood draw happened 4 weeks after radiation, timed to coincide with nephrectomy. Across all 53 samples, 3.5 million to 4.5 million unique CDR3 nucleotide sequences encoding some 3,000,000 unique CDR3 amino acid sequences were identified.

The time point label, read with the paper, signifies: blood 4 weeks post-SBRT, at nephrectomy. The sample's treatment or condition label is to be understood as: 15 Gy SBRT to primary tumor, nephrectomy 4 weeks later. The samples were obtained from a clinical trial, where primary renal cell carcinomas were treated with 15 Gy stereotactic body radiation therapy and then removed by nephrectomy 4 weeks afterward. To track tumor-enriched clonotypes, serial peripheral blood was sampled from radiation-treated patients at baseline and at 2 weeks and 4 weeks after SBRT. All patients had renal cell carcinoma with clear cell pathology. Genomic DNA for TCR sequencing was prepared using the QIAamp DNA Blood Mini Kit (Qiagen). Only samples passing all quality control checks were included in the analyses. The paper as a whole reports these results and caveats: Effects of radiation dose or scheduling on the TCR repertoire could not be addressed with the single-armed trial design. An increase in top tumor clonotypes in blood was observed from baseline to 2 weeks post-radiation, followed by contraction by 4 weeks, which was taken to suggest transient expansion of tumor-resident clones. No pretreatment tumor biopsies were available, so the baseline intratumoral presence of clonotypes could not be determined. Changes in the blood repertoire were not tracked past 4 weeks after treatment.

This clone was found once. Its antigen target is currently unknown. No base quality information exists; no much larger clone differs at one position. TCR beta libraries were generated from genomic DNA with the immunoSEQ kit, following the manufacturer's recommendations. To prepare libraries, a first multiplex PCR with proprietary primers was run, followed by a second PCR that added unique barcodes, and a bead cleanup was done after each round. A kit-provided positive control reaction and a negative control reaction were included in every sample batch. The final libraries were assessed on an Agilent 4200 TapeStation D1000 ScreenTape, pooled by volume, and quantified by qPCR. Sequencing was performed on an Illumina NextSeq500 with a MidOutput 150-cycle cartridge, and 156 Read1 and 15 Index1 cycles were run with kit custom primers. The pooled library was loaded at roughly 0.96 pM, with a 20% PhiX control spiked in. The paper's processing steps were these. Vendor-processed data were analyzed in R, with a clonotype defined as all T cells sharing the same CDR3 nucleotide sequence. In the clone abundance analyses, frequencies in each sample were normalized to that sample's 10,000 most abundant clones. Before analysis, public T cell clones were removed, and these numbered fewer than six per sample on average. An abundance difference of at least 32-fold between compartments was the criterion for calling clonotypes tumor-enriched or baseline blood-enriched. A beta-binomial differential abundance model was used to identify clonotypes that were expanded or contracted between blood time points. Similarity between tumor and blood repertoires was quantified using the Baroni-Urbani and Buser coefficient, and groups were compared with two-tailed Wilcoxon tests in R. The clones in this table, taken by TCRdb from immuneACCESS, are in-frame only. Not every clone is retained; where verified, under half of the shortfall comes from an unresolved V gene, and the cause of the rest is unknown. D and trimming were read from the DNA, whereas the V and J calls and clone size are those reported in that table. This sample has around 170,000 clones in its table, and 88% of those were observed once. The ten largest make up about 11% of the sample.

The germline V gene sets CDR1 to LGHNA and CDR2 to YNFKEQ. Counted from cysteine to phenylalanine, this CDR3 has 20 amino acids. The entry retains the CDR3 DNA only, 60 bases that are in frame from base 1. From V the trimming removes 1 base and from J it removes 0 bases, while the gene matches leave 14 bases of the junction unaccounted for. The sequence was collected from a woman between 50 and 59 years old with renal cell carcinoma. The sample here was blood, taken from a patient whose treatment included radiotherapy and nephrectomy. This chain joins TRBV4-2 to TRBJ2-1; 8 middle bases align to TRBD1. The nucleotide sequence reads TGTGCCAGCAGCCAAGGAGGACAGGGAATAGCACCCCGCTCCTACAATGAGCAGTTCTTC. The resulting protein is CASSQGGQGIAPRSYNEQFF.